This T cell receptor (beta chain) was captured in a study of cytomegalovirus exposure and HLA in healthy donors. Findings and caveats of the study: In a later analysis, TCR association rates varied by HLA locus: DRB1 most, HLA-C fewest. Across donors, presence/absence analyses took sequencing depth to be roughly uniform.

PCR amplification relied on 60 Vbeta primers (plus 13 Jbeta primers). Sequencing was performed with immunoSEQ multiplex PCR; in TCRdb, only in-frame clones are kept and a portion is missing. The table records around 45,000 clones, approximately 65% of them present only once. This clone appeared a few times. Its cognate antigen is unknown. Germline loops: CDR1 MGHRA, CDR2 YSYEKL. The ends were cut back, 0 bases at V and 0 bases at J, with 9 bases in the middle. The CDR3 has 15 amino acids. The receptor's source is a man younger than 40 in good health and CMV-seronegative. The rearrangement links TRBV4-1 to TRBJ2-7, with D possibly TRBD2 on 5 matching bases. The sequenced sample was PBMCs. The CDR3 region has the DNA TGCGCCAGCAGCCAAGATAGCGCGGACTCCTACGAGCAGTACTTC. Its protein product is CASSQDSADSYEQYF.